The T cell receptor (beta chain) described here comes from a study of neoadjuvant anti-PD-1 for oral cavity cancer. The germline V gene has CDR1 SGHNT and CDR2 YYREEE (reference sequence). CDR3 size: 16 residues. The V end was cut by 0 bases, the J end by 0 bases, with 9 bases between. As regards this clone: Its specificity is unknown.

Measured with immunoSEQ multiplex PCR; TCRdb has only the in-frame clones, and not every one. This table holds tens of thousands of clones, 60% to 80% found once. Specified time point: after neoadjuvant nivolumab, at surgical resection. Stage II-IVA oral cavity squamous cell carcinoma was new and untreated by systemic or radiation therapy. PBMCs were not maintained or expanded in culture before analysis. Study-wide points: Post-nivolumab, blood T cell clonality was significantly elevated in non-responders.

The source material was PBMCs, sampled after nivolumab (anti-PD-1) treatment. The chain is built from TRBV5-4 and TRBJ2-2; D may be TRBD2 (6 bases). This TCR was recovered from a person aged 40 to 85 with oral cavity squamous cell carcinoma. The CDR3 DNA sequence: TGTGCCAGCAGCTTGGCTGTAGCGGCGAACACCGGGGAGCTGTTTTTT. Protein product: CASSLAVAANTGELFF.